This T cell receptor (beta chain) is from a study of blood T cell repertoires in COVID-19 (dated by TCRdb to the early 2020s). About the full investigation: Samples covering the acute and convalescent phases of COVID-19 were provided by collaborators in the United States, Italy and Spain. The material from the prospective study consisted of cDNA or gDNA derived from T cells, B-cell-depleted T cells, or PBMCs. The dataset comprised deeply sampled blood TCRbeta repertoires from subjects exposed to, actively infected with, or recovered from COVID-19. The repertoires were released in a freely available public database meant as a resource for research on the immune response to SARS-CoV-2. Samples came from the ongoing ImmuneRACE study (first 160 participants) plus 1,254 subjects from 6 global collaborators. Nearly every sample came with metadata listing a de-identified subject ID, COVID-19 status, age in years and sex. Where available, HLA class I and class II types were taken from metadata supplied by the sample provider and were not determined by assay-based typing. Broader findings and caveats from the paper: How much clinical and demographic metadata was included differed by source and by participant, and the metadata was provided uncurated.

Concerning this clone: There is no known antigen for this receptor. One base away there is no much larger clone; base qualities are not given.

TCRbeta CDR3 regions were amplified from genomic DNA using the immunoSEQ Assay, a bias-controlled multiplex PCR. Under the source paper's analysis protocol: The number of nucleated cells in each sample was estimated from the amplification of reference gene primers within the assay. To quantify the absolute abundance of each unique TCRbeta CDR3 rearrangement, sequence reads were collapsed and filtered. For each sample, productive Simpson clonality was calculated by taking the square root of Simpson's diversity index across productive rearrangements. TCRdb limited this immuneACCESS table to in-frame rearrangements with V and J called. A share of clones is missing; checked studies link under half to unresolved V genes, and the rest is unexplained. That table supplies the V and J calls and clone size; D and trimming were determined from the DNA. In all, the sample holds about 150,000 clones, and around 77% of those were seen once. Of the sample, roughly 8.6% falls within the top ten clones.

Whole blood was collected in K2EDTA tubes by collaborating institutions according to the institutions' own protocols. For TCRbeta analysis, collaborators shipped samples as frozen whole blood, isolated PBMCs, or DNA extracted from either of those sample types. Taken from the germline V gene, the CDR1 and CDR2 loops are KGHSH and LQKENI. Reading from cysteine to phenylalanine, the CDR3 counts 18 amino acids. The DNA shown is the 54-base CDR3, in frame from base 1. For this chain, trimming is 0 bases at the V end and 4 bases at the J end, and the number of junction bases without a gene match is 9. Source material: peripheral blood. The sequence joins TRBV18 to TRBJ2-2; 9 of the junction bases match TRBD2. This TCR was sampled from a man in his forties or fifties with active or convalescent COVID-19. The CDR3 region: CASSPPYGGRAGTGELFF. The sequenced DNA: TGTGCCAGCTCACCACCGTACGGCGGGAGGGCCGGCACCGGGGAGCTGTTTTTT.